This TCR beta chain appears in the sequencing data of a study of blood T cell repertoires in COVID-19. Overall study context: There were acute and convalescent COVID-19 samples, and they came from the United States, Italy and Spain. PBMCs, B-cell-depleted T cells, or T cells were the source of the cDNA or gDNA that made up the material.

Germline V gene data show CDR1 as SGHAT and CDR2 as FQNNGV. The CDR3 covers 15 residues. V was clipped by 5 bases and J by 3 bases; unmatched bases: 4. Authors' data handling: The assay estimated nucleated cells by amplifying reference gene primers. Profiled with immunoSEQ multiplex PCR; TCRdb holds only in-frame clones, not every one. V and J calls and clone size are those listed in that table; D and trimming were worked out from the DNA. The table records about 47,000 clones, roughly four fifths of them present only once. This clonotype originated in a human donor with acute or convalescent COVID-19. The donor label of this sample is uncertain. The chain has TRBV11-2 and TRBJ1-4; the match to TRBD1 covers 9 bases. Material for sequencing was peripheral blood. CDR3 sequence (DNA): TGTGCCAGCAGCCCGGGACAGGGATCTAATGAAAAACTGTTTTTT. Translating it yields CASSPGQGSNEKLFF.